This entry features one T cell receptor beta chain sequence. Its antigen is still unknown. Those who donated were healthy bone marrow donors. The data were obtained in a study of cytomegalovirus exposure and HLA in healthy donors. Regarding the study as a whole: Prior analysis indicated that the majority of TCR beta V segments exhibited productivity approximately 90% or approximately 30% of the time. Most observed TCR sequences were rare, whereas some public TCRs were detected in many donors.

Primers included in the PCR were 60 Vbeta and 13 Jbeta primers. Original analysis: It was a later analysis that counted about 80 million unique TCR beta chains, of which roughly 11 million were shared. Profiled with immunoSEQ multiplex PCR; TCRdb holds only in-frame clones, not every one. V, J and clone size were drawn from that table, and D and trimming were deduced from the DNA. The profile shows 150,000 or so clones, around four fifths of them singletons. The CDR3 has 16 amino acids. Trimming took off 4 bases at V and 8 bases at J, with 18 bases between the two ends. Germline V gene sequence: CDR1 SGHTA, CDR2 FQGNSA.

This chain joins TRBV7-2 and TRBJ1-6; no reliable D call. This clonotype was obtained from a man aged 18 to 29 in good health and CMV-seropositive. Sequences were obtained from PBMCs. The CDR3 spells CASSSKRRVTDSPLHF. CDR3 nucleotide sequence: TGTGCCAGCAGCTCGAAACGGAGAGTGACGGATTCACCCCTCCACTTT. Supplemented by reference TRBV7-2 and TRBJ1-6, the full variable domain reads GAGVSQSPSNKVTEKGKDVELRCDPISGHTALYWYRQSLGQGLEFLIYFQGNSAPDKSGLPSDRFSAERTGGSVSTLTIQRTQQEDSAVYLCASSSKRRVTDSPLHFGNGTRLTVT.